The rows below give T cell receptor beta chains drawn from one sample of a study of blood T cells in healthy people across ages. TCRdb used MiXCR to reprocess the 5' RACE reads, holding one entry per CDR3 protein. The table has about 680,000 distinct CDR3 sequences, more than 40% seen once. Input material: blood. These receptors all stem from a woman aged 60-75 years in good health. CDR3s leave out the opening cysteine and the closing phenylalanine or tryptophan.

v_call: TRBV20-1; j_call: TRBJ2-1; cdr3_aa: SARDSGTSVNNEQF
v_call: TRBV11-1; j_call: TRBJ2-3; cdr3_aa: ASSTSPGRLRDTQY
v_call: TRBV7-2; j_call: TRBJ2-7; cdr3_aa: ASSLGGLAGGTSYEQY
v_call: TRBV12-3/TRBV12-4; j_call: TRBJ2-3; cdr3_aa: ASRRRAGVDTQY
v_call: TRBV7-9; j_call: TRBJ1-2; cdr3_aa: ASSFGGPASDYGYT
v_call: TRBV7-2; j_call: TRBJ1-1; cdr3_aa: ASTQGIGTEAF
v_call: TRBV12-3/TRBV12-4; j_call: TRBJ1-6; cdr3_aa: ASSPSTSPLH
v_call: TRBV6-5; j_call: TRBJ2-7; cdr3_aa: ASRLTSSYEQY
v_call: TRBV10-3; j_call: TRBJ2-3; cdr3_aa: AITGLASDTQY
v_call: TRBV9; j_call: TRBJ1-2; cdr3_aa: ASSVEQGGGYT
v_call: TRBV7-2; j_call: TRBJ2-1; cdr3_aa: ASSKPPWRGNEQF
v_call: TRBV20-1; j_call: TRBJ2-7; cdr3_aa: SASPAGGPYNERY
v_call: TRBV28; j_call: TRBJ2-7; cdr3_aa: ASRSGHEQY
v_call: TRBV5-1; j_call: TRBJ2-7; cdr3_aa: ASSLATGNFYEQY